Following are 14 T cell receptor beta chains from one sample sequenced in a study of blood T cells in healthy people across ages. It was with a sample-barcoded 5' primer and a J-beta primer mix that a second PCR of roughly 7 to 12 cycles was run. TCRdb redid the calling of the 5' RACE reads with MiXCR, one entry per CDR3 protein. The table has about 1 million distinct CDR3 sequences, approximately 25% seen once; the top ten hold 0.75%. The sample was also linked to a second study, of T cells of mothers and their children.

Material: blood. These receptor sequences come from a girl aged 2 to 10 in good health.

The table lists this clonotype with many counts. The chain couples TRBV2 to TRBJ1-5, with 8 bases lining up with TRBD1. Per the germline V gene, CDR1 is SNHLY and CDR2 is FYNNEI. V shed 3 bases, J shed 5 bases, and the junction held 3 bases outside the gene matches. The CDR3 totals 14 residues. CDR3 protein: CASSEGQEHQPQHF. CDR3 DNA sequence: TGTGCCAGCAGTGAGGGACAGGAACATCAGCCCCAGCATTTT. Drawing the rest from reference TRBV2 and TRBJ1-5, the complete variable domain is EPEVTQTPSHQVTQMGQEVILRCVPISNHLYFYWYRQILGQKVEFLVSFYNNEISEKSEIFDDQFSVERPDGSNFTLKIRSTKLEDSAMYFCASSEGQEHQPQHFGDGTRLSIL.

This clonotype was observed a handful of times. V gene TRBV20-1 combines with J gene TRBJ1-1; D call uncertain. The CDR3 runs 15 residues. Trimming stripped 3 bases from V and 2 bases from J, with 16 bases between. From germline, CDR1 is DFQATT and CDR2 SNEGSKA (reference sequence). The CDR3 loop reads CSASTLQEHNTEAFF. The CDR3 DNA is TGCAGTGCTAGCACTCTCCAGGAACATAACACTGAAGCTTTCTTT.

This clonotype was seen only a few times. This rearrangement joins TRBV12-3 or TRBV12-4 to TRBJ2-5; TRBD2 agrees at 8 bases. V was clipped by 3 bases and J by 1 base; unmatched bases: 7. This CDR3 has 16 residues. The CDR3 spells CASSFERGPAQETQYF. DNA of the CDR3: TGTGCCAGCAGTTTTGAGCGGGGGCCCGCCCAAGAGACCCAGTACTTC.

The chain joins TRBV7-2 to TRBJ1-2, with 7 bases fitting TRBD1. Looked up from germline, CDR1 is SGHTA and CDR2 is FQGNSA. The CDR3 runs 13 residues. V trimming: 4 bases; J trimming: 3 bases; junction bases outside the gene matches: 2. As DNA, the CDR3 is TGTGCCAGCAGCTCCGGACAGGACTATGGCTACACCTTC. This encodes CASSSGQDYGYTF.

The chain uses TRBV5-1 and TRBJ2-5; D is perhaps TRBD2 (6 bases). With the DNA end fitting TRBJ2-1 better, the J assignment may be wrong. The length of the CDR3 is 16 residues. Looked up from germline, CDR1 is SGHRS and CDR2 is YFSETQ. In nucleotides, the CDR3 is TGCGCCAGCAGCTTCAATGGTCGGTGGGGGGTTGATGAGCAGTTCTTC. Its protein product is CASSFNGRWGVDEQFF.

The chain employs TRBV9 and TRBJ1-1; TRBD1 matches 10 bases. V shed 3 bases and J 0 bases; nucleotides not matched to a gene: 5. CDR1 and CDR2 (germline): SGDLS, YYNGEE. The CDR3 loop spans 16 amino acids. In nucleotides, the CDR3 is TGTGCCAGCAGCGGAAGGACAGGGGGTTTGAACACTGAAGCTTTCTTT. It is translated as CASSGRTGGLNTEAFF.

The gene calls are TRBV15 and TRBJ2-5; D may be TRBD2 (5 bases). The germline V gene has CDR1 LNHNV and CDR2 YYDKDF (reference sequence). Trimming left V 0 bases short and J 5 bases short, with 7 bases between. The CDR3 has 13 residues. The CDR3 DNA sequence: TGTGCCACCAGCAGAGATACGGGGGAGACCCAGTACTTC. Translated, it gives CATSRDTGETQYF. Filled out from reference TRBV15 and TRBJ2-5, the complete variable domain reads DAMVIQNPRYQVTQFGKPVTLSCSQTLNHNVMYWYQQKSSQAPKLLFHYYDKDFNNEADTPDNFQSRRPNTSFCFLDIRSPGLGDTAMYLCATSRDTGETQYFGPGTRLLVL.

This clonotype was observed a handful of times. The CDR3 sequence: CASSLNPQGVETQYF. The DNA for the CDR3 is TGTGCCAGCAGCTTAAACCCCCAGGGCGTGGAGACCCAGTACTTC. The gene calls are TRBV7-6 and TRBJ2-5; a weak D match, TRBD1 (5 bases). Germline-derived CDR1 and CDR2 are SGHVS and FNYEAQ. The CDR3 has 15 amino acids. Deletions cut 2 bases from V and 5 bases from J, with 15 bases between.

In its sample, this clonotype was seen a few times. This chain links TRBV20-1 with TRBJ2-5, with no clear D. The V end was cut by 1 base, the J end by 5 bases, with 11 bases between. CDR1 DFQATT and CDR2 SNEGSKA come from the germline V gene (reference sequence). The CDR3 is 13 residues long. The CDR3 is CSARVSPKETQYF. CDR3 DNA sequence: TGCAGTGCTAGAGTATCGCCGAAGGAGACCCAGTACTTC.

This clonotype has just a few counts. The chain employs TRBV7-6 and TRBJ2-5; no clear D. The assigned J gene may be wrong: the sequence end matches TRBJ2-7 better. Germline CDR1 and CDR2: SGHVS and FNYEAQ. This CDR3 contains 14 residues. CDR3 sequence reads: CASSLAALGREQYF. The DNA for the CDR3 is TGTGCCAGCAGCTTAGCGGCACTTGGGCGCGAGCAGTACTTC.

This clonotype occurred a few times. Germline is not matched at one junction end, which may reflect a read error. The genes are TRBV3-1 and TRBJ1-2; the D gene is possibly TRBD1 (5 bases). The CDR3 is 15 residues long. CDR1 and CDR2 (germline): LGHDT, YNNKEL (reference sequence). This chain's CDR3 is CASSQDPTENYDYTF. CDR3 sequence (DNA): TGTGCCAGCAGCCAAGATCCGACAGAAAACTATGACTACACCTTC. Drawing the rest from reference TRBV3-1 and TRBJ1-2, the complete variable domain is DTAVSQTPKYLVTQMGNDKSIKCEQNLGHDTMYWYKQDSKKFLKIMFSYNNKELIINETVPNRFSPKSPDKAHLNLHINSLELGDSAVYFCASSQDPTENYDYTFGSGTRLTVV.

The gene calls are TRBV4-2 and TRBJ1-2; TRBD1 aligns across 10 bases. The germline gives CDR1 LGHNA, CDR2 YNFKEQ. CDR3 length: 16 residues. J lost 3 bases, V lost 1 base, and 5 bases had no gene match. The CDR3 coding sequence is TGTGCCAGCAGCCAAGGCCCCGGGACAGGGGACTATGGCTACACCTTC. This encodes CASSQGPGTGDYGYTF.

The table lists this clonotype with a few counts. V and J are TRBV7-8 and TRBJ2-1; possible D gene TRBD2, 6 bases. With 3 bases removed from V and 2 bases from J, the gap between germline ends came to 11 bases. The CDR3 totals 15 residues. Per the germline V gene, CDR1 is SGHVS and CDR2 is FQNEAQ. The CDR3 nucleotides read TGTGCCAGCAGCTTTCGGGGGACCCCCTACAATGAGCAGTTCTTC. Translation: CASSFRGTPYNEQFF.

The J gene is TRBJ1-1, the V gene TRBV7-2, with 7 bases identical to TRBD1. V gave up 0 bases and J gave up 7 bases; unmatched junction bases: 5. This CDR3 has 14 residues. Germline V gene data show CDR1 as SGHTA and CDR2 as FQGNSA. CDR3 bases: TGTGCCAGCAGCTTAGCAGGGGGCTCCAGTGAAGCTTTCTTT. This codes for CASSLAGGSSEAFF.